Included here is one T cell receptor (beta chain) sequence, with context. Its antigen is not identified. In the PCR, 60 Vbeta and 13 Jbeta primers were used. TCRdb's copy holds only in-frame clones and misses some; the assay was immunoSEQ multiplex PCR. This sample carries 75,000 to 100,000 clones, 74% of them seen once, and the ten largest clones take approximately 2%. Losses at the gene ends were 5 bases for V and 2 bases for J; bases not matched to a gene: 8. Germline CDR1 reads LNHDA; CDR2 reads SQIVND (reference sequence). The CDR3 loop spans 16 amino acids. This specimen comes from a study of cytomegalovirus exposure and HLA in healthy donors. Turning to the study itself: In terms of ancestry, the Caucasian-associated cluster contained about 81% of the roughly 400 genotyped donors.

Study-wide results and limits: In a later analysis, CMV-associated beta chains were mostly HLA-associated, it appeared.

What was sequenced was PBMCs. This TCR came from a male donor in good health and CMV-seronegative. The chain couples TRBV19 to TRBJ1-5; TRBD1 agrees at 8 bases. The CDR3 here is CASSSSGGIGNQPQHF. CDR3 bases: TGTGCCAGTAGTTCTTCAGGGGGCATTGGCAATCAGCCCCAGCATTTT.